The 30 T cell receptor beta chains below all came from one sample that was sequenced in a study of shared clonotypes between healthy human individuals. The protocol was immunoSEQ multiplex PCR, while the TCRdb copy is restricted to in-frame clones and leaves out a portion. The repertoire holds some 500,000 clones, 70% to 80% seen once, with around 12% in the top ten. The sequenced sample consisted of PBMCs. Receptor source: a middle-aged woman in good health. Some clones in this sample may be carry-over from other donors' samples.

In the case of this clone: The same CDR3 arises from other DNA sequences in this sample as well. This chain connects TRBV7-3 to TRBJ2-1; D unclear. CDR1 is SGHTA, CDR2 FQGTGA, per germline. This CDR3 has 19 amino acids. Trimming cost V 1 base and J 4 bases, with 23 bases left between them. The CDR3 bases are TGTGCCAGCAGCTTAAGTGCGGTGTTATGCTCGCGGAATTACAATGAGCAGTTCTTC. This codes for CASSLSAVLCSRNYNEQFF.

V is TRBV4-3 and J is TRBJ1-4, with D perhaps TRBD1 (5 bases). V was pared by 1 base and J by 4 bases, with 16 bases between. This CDR3 has 17 residues. Germline lookup yields CDR1 LGHNA and CDR2 YSLEER. The CDR3 region has the DNA TGCGCCAGCAGCCAAGTCCGCGGGGGAGGCCATAATGAAAAACTGTTTTTT. Encoded protein: CASSQVRGGGHNEKLFF.

J is TRBJ2-1 and V is TRBV2; no clear D gene. The V gene's germline CDR1 is SNHLY and CDR2 FYNNEI. The CDR3 runs 15 residues. The germline V and J ends were trimmed by 4 bases and 3 bases, with 13 bases remaining between them. The CDR3 DNA sequence: TGTGCCAGCAGTGTAGCCCACCCCCACTACAATGAGCAGTTCTTC. This gives the protein CASSVAHPHYNEQFF.

V is TRBV28 and J is TRBJ1-2; 10 nucleotides line up with TRBD1. J lost 5 bases, V lost 5 bases, and 11 bases had no gene match. Germline assignment: CDR1 MDHEN and CDR2 SYDVKM. The CDR3 covers 16 residues. CDR3 sequence (DNA): TGTGCCAGCAGTCCCGGGACAGGGGCCCTTCTTTATGGCTACACCTTC. Protein sequence: CASSPGTGALLYGYTF.

This clone came up a few times. The rearrangement uses TRBV2 and TRBJ2-5; tentatively, D is TRBD2 (5 bases). V was trimmed by 7 bases and J by 3 bases, leaving 18 bases between them. Germline values: CDR1 SNHLY, CDR2 FYNNEI. The CDR3 extends over 15 amino acids. CDR3 protein: CASKQPLGREETQYF. The CDR3 DNA reads TGTGCCAGCAAGCAGCCCCTCGGGCGGGAAGAGACCCAGTACTTC.

This clone has only one observation. The chain employs TRBV28 and TRBJ2-2, with D unclear. Trimming shortened V by 3 bases and J by 5 bases, and 13 bases separated the two germline ends. Germline CDR1 is MDHEN and CDR2 is SYDVKM. This CDR3 is built from 15 residues. The CDR3 sequence: CASSFGYFGTGELFF. The CDR3 bases are TGTGCCAGCAGTTTCGGTTACTTCGGGACCGGGGAGCTGTTTTTT.

The chain employs TRBV7-9 and TRBJ2-5, with 8 bases identical to TRBD2. The CDR3 loop spans 16 amino acids. J gave up 1 base and V 5 bases, and 9 bases lay outside the gene matches. Germline V CDR1 and CDR2: SEHNR, FQNEAQ (reference sequence). The chain's CDR3 is CASSPGLALIQETQYF. Here the CDR3 DNA reads TGTGCCAGCAGCCCAGGACTAGCCCTGATCCAAGAGACCCAGTACTTC. The full variable domain, rest sourced from reference TRBV7-9 and TRBJ2-5, is DTGVSQNPRHKITKRGQNVTFRCDPISEHNRLYWYRQTLGQGPEFLTYFQNEAQLEKSRLLSDRFSAERPKGSFSTLEIQRTEQGDSAMYLCASSPGLALIQETQYFGPGTRLLVL.

This clone appeared a few times. The chain carries TRBV7-8 and TRBJ2-7, with D tentatively TRBD2 (6 bases). V shed 7 bases and J shed 5 bases, with 30 bases lying between them. This CDR3 is 18 amino acids long. Germline lookup yields CDR1 SGHVS and CDR2 FQNEAQ. The CDR3 spells CASIPTRAGLRGGHEQYF. CDR3 coding DNA: TGTGCCAGCATCCCTACCCGGGCCGGCTTGCGGGGAGGACACGAGCAGTACTTC.

The V gene is TRBV5-4, the J gene TRBJ2-7; 9 nucleotides align to TRBD2. The CDR3 has 17 residues. The germline gives CDR1 SGHNT, CDR2 YYREEE (reference sequence). Losses at the gene ends were 0 bases for V and 0 bases for J; bases not matched to a gene: 7. CDR3 loop: CASSLGVAGALSYEQYF. Here the CDR3 DNA reads TGTGCCAGCAGCTTGGGGGTAGCGGGAGCCCTCTCCTACGAGCAGTACTTC.

This clone was recorded many times. The V and J genes are TRBV25-1 and TRBJ2-5, with 11 bases identical to TRBD1. The end of the DNA aligns better with TRBJ2-7, so the J call may be wrong. This CDR3 contains 14 residues. Germline CDR1 and CDR2: MGHDK and SYGVNS. CDR3 protein: CASSRTGGTYEQYF. The CDR3, as DNA: TGTGCCAGCAGTCGGACAGGGGGCACATACGAGCAGTACTTC.

This rearrangement joins TRBV5-6 to TRBJ2-6; D not certain. The CDR3 contains 14 residues. From germline, CDR1 is SGHDT and CDR2 YYEEEE. The germline V and J ends were trimmed by 0 bases and 0 bases, with 1 base remaining between them. The CDR3 reads CASSLVSGANVLTF. The CDR3 nucleotides read TGTGCCAGCAGCTTGGTCTCTGGGGCCAACGTCCTGACTTTC.

This clone was observed once. The V and J genes are TRBV19 and TRBJ2-1; 10 nucleotides line up with TRBD1. V dropped 5 bases and J dropped 3; count of bases not matched to a gene: 7. This CDR3 contains 16 residues. Per the germline V gene, CDR1 is LNHDA and CDR2 is SQIVND (reference sequence). CDR3 nucleotides: TGTGCCAGTAGTGACCGGACAGGGGGTCGCTACAATGAGCAGTTCTTC. Translation: CASSDRTGGRYNEQFF.

This clone was detected a few times. The same CDR3 is also encoded by other DNA sequences in this sample. V is TRBV19 and J is TRBJ1-5, with D possibly being TRBD1 (5 bases). The CDR3 has 14 amino acids. The V and J ends lost 6 bases and 1 base respectively, with 10 bases between them. From germline, CDR1 is LNHDA and CDR2 SQIVND (reference sequence). DNA for the CDR3: TGTGCCAGTAGCAGCCGGGGGAGCAATCAGCCCCAGCATTTT. As protein: CASSSRGSNQPQHF.

The rearrangement joins TRBV19 to TRBJ2-6; D remains unclear. CDR1 is LNHDA, CDR2 SQIVND, per germline (reference sequence). The CDR3 runs to 14 residues. Trimming stripped 4 bases from V and 3 bases from J, with 7 bases between. The CDR3 DNA reads as TGTGCCAGTAGTAACCGGGTTGGGGCCAACGTCCTGACTTTC. As protein: CASSNRVGANVLTF.

J is TRBJ2-7 and V is TRBV11-1; D possibly corresponds to TRBD1 (5 bases). V gave up 0 bases and J gave up 0 bases, with 12 bases separating them. Germline V gene data show CDR1 as SGHAT and CDR2 as FQDESV (reference sequence). This CDR3 is built from 16 residues. The CDR3 loop is CASSLADGQLSYEQYF. The CDR3 DNA follows: TGTGCCAGCAGCTTAGCGGACGGACAACTCTCCTACGAGCAGTACTTC.

The table lists this clone with a count of one. The chain uses TRBV13 and TRBJ2-5; 7 bases agree with TRBD1. J gave up 4 bases and V 0 bases, and 17 bases lay outside the gene matches. There are 19 residues in the CDR3. Looked up from germline, CDR1 is PRHDT and CDR2 is FYEKMQ (reference sequence). The CDR3 DNA is TGTGCCAGCAGCTTAGGCCGAGGGGGCAAGGGGGCAAGTTTAGAGACCCAGTACTTC. Protein product: CASSLGRGGKGASLETQYF.

In its sample, this clone was seen many times. In DNA, the CDR3 is TGCAGCGTTGCCGTCTTGGGGGGAACTGAAGCTTTCTTT. It yields the protein CSVAVLGGTEAFF. This chain joins TRBV29-1 and TRBJ1-1; TRBD1 is a possible D gene (5 bases). V lost 4 bases and J 5 bases, leaving 14 bases between the germline ends. The CDR3 is made up of 13 amino acids. The germline V gene encodes CDR1 SQVTM and CDR2 ANQGSEA.

The chain couples TRBV4-3 to TRBJ1-5; TRBD1 might be the D (5 bases). V was cut by 0 bases and J by 5 bases, with 11 bases left in between. Looked up from germline, CDR1 is LGHNA and CDR2 is YSLEER. The CDR3 sequence is 15 residues long. The CDR3 DNA reads as TGCGCCAGCAGCCAAGACGGGGGGGGTCATCAGCCCCAGCATTTT. As protein: CASSQDGGGHQPQHF.

The chain couples TRBV5-1 to TRBJ2-7; 10 bases match TRBD2. Looked up from germline, CDR1 is SGHRS and CDR2 is YFSETQ. The CDR3 is 14 residues long. Trimming at V came to 0 bases and at J to 6 bases, leaving 3 bases not matched to a gene. Written as DNA, the CDR3 is TGCGCCAGCAGCTTGGCTAGCGGGAGCCTCGAGCAGTACTTC. Its protein is CASSLASGSLEQYF. Using reference TRBV5-1 and TRBJ2-7 for the parts outside the CDR3, the full variable domain is KAGVTQTPRYLIKTRGQQVTLSCSPISGHRSVSWYQQTPGQGLQFLFEYFSETQRNKGNFPGRFSGRQFSNSRSEMNVSTLELGDSALYLCASSLASGSLEQYFGPGTRLTVT.

This clone appeared many times. This sample includes further DNA sequences coding for the same CDR3. The chain uses TRBV10-2 and TRBJ2-5; the D is unclear. The V end was cut by 3 bases, the J end by 7 bases, with 15 bases between. CDR3 length: 14 amino acids. Germline lookup yields CDR1 WSHSY and CDR2 SAAADI. The CDR3 nucleotides are TGCGCCAGCAGTGACAACCGGCGAGATGGGACCCAGTACTTC. Its protein is CASSDNRRDGTQYF.

The rearrangement uses TRBV30 and TRBJ2-1; 10 positions match TRBD2. V lost 5 bases, J lost 7 bases, and 5 bases stayed unmatched. This CDR3 is 13 amino acids long. The germline CDR1 and CDR2 sequences are GTSNPN and SVGIG (reference sequence). CDR3 DNA sequence: TGTGCCTGGCCTAGCGGGAGTCGGAATGAGCAGTTCTTC. Amino acid sequence: CAWPSGSRNEQFF.

This chain connects TRBV7-9 to TRBJ2-7; 7 nucleotides align to TRBD1. The V gene's germline CDR1 is SEHNR and CDR2 FQNEAQ (reference sequence). This CDR3 has 17 residues. The V gene end was trimmed by 3 bases and the J gene end by 4 bases; junction bases not matched to a gene: 15. The CDR3 region has the DNA TGTGCCAGCAGCTTTAGGTCCCGGGGACAGAATCTTTACGAGCAGTACTTC. Its protein product is CASSFRSRGQNLYEQYF.

The chain has TRBV10-3 and TRBJ2-7; possible D gene TRBD1, 5 bases. The CDR3 totals 13 residues. V was pared by 3 bases and J by 6 bases, with 12 bases between. Germline loops: CDR1 ENHRY, CDR2 SYGVKD. As DNA, the CDR3 is TGTGCCATCAGTGAACAGGTTAACGGCGAGCAGTACTTC. Its protein product is CAISEQVNGEQYF.

The chain combines TRBV2 with TRBJ1-5; D unresolved. This CDR3 has 15 amino acids. Trimming took off 3 bases at V and 5 bases at J, with 14 bases between the two ends. Per germline, CDR1 SNHLY and CDR2 FYNNEI. CDR3 DNA: TGTGCCAGCAGTGACTTAGGGCCACCGCATCAGCCCCAGCATTTT. It specifies CASSDLGPPHQPQHF.

To note about this clone: No conserved phenylalanine or tryptophan is present at the end of the CDR3, so a read error is the likely explanation. The J gene is TRBJ2-3, the V gene TRBV6-4, with D possibly matching TRBD1 (6 bases). The CDR3 spans 13 residues. V lost 7 bases and J lost 1, with 9 bases in between. Germline assignment: CDR1 MRHNA and CDR2 SNTAGT. In DNA form, the CDR3 reads TGTGCCAGCATTGCAGGGGGCACAGATACGCAGTATCTT. Amino acids: CASIAGGTDTQYL.

V gene TRBV5-6 combines with J gene TRBJ2-7, with 7 bases aligning to TRBD1. The germline CDR1 and CDR2 sequences are SGHDT and YYEEEE. The CDR3 loop spans 15 amino acids. The V and J ends lost 2 bases and 6 bases, in that order; junction bases with no gene match: 11. The CDR3 here is CASSFNDRAGSEQYF. The DNA for the CDR3 is TGTGCCAGCAGCTTCAATGACAGGGCTGGTTCCGAGCAGTACTTC.

The chain combines TRBV7-8 with TRBJ2-3; D remains unclear. Trimming took off 5 bases at V and 6 bases at J, with 6 bases between the two ends. In germline, CDR1 is SGHVS, CDR2 FQNEAQ. This CDR3 is 11 amino acids long. CDR3 bases: TGTGCCAGCAGCCCTTTGGATACGCAGTATTTT. Protein sequence: CASSPLDTQYF.

The chain employs TRBV5-1 and TRBJ2-5; no clear D gene. Germline assignment: CDR1 SGHRS and CDR2 YFSETQ. Trimming took 1 base from V and 1 from J, leaving 8 bases between them. The CDR3 length is 14 residues. DNA for the CDR3: TGCGCCAGCAGCTTGATGAACACCCAAGAGACCCAGTACTTC. As protein: CASSLMNTQETQYF.

The DNA of the CDR3 is TGTGCCAGCAGCTTAGCAGGGATCGCCAAAAACATTCAGTACTTC. Protein: CASSLAGIAKNIQYF. The chain joins TRBV7-8 to TRBJ2-4; D unclear. With 0 bases removed from V and 1 base from J, the gap between germline ends came to 7 bases. The CDR3 sequence is 15 residues long. Germline V lookup: CDR1 SGHVS, CDR2 FQNEAQ.

The chain couples TRBV27 to TRBJ1-2; TRBD1 matches at 10 bases. The CDR3 length is 15 residues. V gave up 6 bases and J gave up 6 bases; unmatched junction bases: 10. Germline V gene sequence: CDR1 MNHEY, CDR2 SMNVEV (reference sequence). In DNA, the CDR3 is TGTGCCAGCAGCCCGGGACAGGGGCGCCGCCATGGCTACACCTTC. It encodes CASSPGQGRRHGYTF.